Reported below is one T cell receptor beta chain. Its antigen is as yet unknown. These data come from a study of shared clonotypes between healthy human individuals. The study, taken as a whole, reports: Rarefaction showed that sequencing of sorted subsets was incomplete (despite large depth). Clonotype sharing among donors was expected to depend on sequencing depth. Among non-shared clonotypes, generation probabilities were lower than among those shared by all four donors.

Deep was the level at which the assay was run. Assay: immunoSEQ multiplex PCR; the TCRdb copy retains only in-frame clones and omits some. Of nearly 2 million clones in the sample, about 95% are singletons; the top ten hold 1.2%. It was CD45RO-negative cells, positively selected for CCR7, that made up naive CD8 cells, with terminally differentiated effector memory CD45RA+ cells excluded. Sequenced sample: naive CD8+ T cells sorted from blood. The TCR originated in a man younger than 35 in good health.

CDR3 sequence: CASSQEDGEIGMNTEAFF. DNA for the CDR3: TGCGCCAGCAGCCAAGAGGACGGAGAAATAGGGATGAACACTGAAGCTTTCTTT. The chain is built from TRBV4-1 and TRBJ1-1; D ambiguous. V was trimmed by 0 bases and J by 0 bases, leaving 17 bases between them. Germline V gene sequence: CDR1 MGHRA, CDR2 YSYEKL. The CDR3 totals 18 residues.